Shown below are 5 T cell receptor beta chains from a single sample sequenced in a study of tissue T cells after allogeneic stem cell transplantation. Sequencing used immunoSEQ multiplex PCR; TCRdb keeps in-frame clones, though not all of them. The sample has about 43,000 clones; approximately 92% are singletons. Sample: blood, taken before transplantation. These receptor sequences come from a woman aged 40-69 years who later had graft-versus-host disease after an allogeneic stem cell transplant.

The chain links TRBV7-9 to TRBJ2-7; the match to TRBD1 covers 12 bases. CDR3 length: 18 residues. Germline trimming cut 4 bases from V and 3 bases from J; bases unmatched to any gene: 13. Germline V CDR1 and CDR2: SEHNR, FQNEAQ (reference sequence). The CDR3 DNA follows: TGTGCCAGCAGCTCTCCCTCGGGACAGGGGGCCGGATTCTACGAGCAGTACTTC. This gives the protein CASSSPSGQGAGFYEQYF.

This clone was seen only a few times. The chain recombines TRBV7-2 with TRBJ1-3, with D hard to call. The germline gives CDR1 SGHTA, CDR2 FQGNSA. V was pared by 3 bases and J by 4 bases, with 10 bases between. CDR3 length: 14 amino acids. CDR3 sequence: CASSFGFTGNTIYF. CDR3 nucleotides: TGTGCCAGCAGCTTCGGCTTTACCGGAAACACCATATATTTT.

The V gene is TRBV19, the J gene TRBJ2-7; 7 bases align to TRBD2. V lost 5 bases and J lost 5; bases outside the gene matches: 9. CDR1 is LNHDA, CDR2 SQIVND, per germline (reference sequence). This CDR3 region has 14 residues. The CDR3 DNA sequence: TGTGCCAGTAGTGAACCGGGGGGTCGGAACGAGCAGTACTTC. Protein sequence: CASSEPGGRNEQYF.

V gene TRBV19 combines with J gene TRBJ2-1; perhaps TRBD1 as D (6 bases). V gave up 0 bases and J gave up 7 bases, with 7 bases separating them. Germline V gene sequence: CDR1 LNHDA, CDR2 SQIVND (reference sequence). CDR3 length equals 13 residues. CDR3 loop: CASSIDRGNEQFF. Here the CDR3 DNA reads TGTGCCAGTAGTATAGACAGGGGTAATGAGCAGTTCTTC.

V gene TRBV30 combines with J gene TRBJ1-4; D not resolved. The length of the CDR3 is 14 residues. V shed 4 bases and J shed 1 base, with 10 bases lying between them. The germline V gene encodes CDR1 GTSNPN and CDR2 SVGIG (reference sequence). CDR3 in DNA: TGTGCCTGGATTCGTGGGTTAACTAATGAAAAACTGTTTTTT. It yields the protein CAWIRGLTNEKLFF.